Listed below are T cell receptor beta chains from one sample, sequenced in a study of blood T cell repertoires in COVID-19. This table comes from immunoSEQ multiplex PCR, and its TCRdb copy is limited to in-frame clones, with some not included. The sample includes around 620,000 clones, about nine tenths of them seen just once. The material sequenced was peripheral blood. These receptors originate from a woman aged 18 to 35 with acute or convalescent COVID-19. Both conserved end residues are part of each CDR3. D genes are given only for firm matches. Not all rows give a size; the values are once, few, many and, for expanded clones, a class.

j_call | clone_size | v_call | d_call | cdr3_aa | cdr3_nt
TRBJ2-4 | once | TRBV19 | TRBD1 | CASSDRGRVDIQYF | TGTGCCAGTAGTGACAGGGGGCGCGTGGACATTCAGTACTTC
TRBJ1-1 | . | TRBV6-6 | . | CASSQFGEQTEAFF | TGTGCCAGCAGTCAATTTGGGGAGCAAACTGAAGCTTTCTTT
TRBJ1-6 | . | TRBV19 | . | CASSLGPTTPRGLYNSPLHF | TGTGCCAGTAGTCTCGGACCTACTACTCCAAGGGGTTTATATAATTCACCCCTCCACTTT
TRBJ1-1 | . | TRBV15 | TRBD1 | CATSVDRDAEAFF | TGTGCCACCAGCGTCGACAGGGACGCTGAAGCTTTCTTT
TRBJ1-2 | . | TRBV7-8 | . | CASSEREWDYGYTF | TGTGCCAGCAGCGAAAGGGAGTGGGACTATGGCTACACCTTC
TRBJ1-2 | . | TRBV7-3 | . | CASSLIPGAYGYTF | TGTGCCAGCAGCTTAATACCAGGGGCCTATGGCTACACCTTC
TRBJ2-1 | once | TRBV11-3 | . | CASSGGAYNEQFF | TGTGCCAGCAGTGGCGGAGCCTACAATGAGCAGTTCTTC
TRBJ2-7 | . | TRBV3-1/TRBV3-2 | . | CASSHWGEGHEQYF | TGTGCCAGCAGCCATTGGGGGGAAGGGCACGAGCAGTACTTC
TRBJ2-3 | . | TRBV6-5 | TRBD1 | CASSYSKDRFLNTQYF | TGTGCCAGCAGTTACTCGAAGGACAGGTTTTTAAATACGCAGTATTTT
TRBJ1-3 | . | TRBV30 | TRBD1 | CAWVQDRGIENTIYF | TGTGCCTGGGTGCAGGACAGGGGAATTGAAAACACCATATATTTT
TRBJ1-3 | . | TRBV6-5 | TRBD1 | CASTGTGVGGNTIYF | TGTGCCAGCACCGGGACAGGAGTAGGAGGAAACACCATATATTTT
TRBJ2-2 | . | TRBV15 | . | CATSYRGQVGELFF | TGTGCCACCTCATACCGGGGTCAGGTCGGGGAGCTGTTTTTT
TRBJ1-1 | . | TRBV19 | . | CASSIDRGNTEAFF | TGTGCCAGTAGTATAGATAGGGGGAACACTGAAGCTTTCTTT
TRBJ1-4 | . | TRBV9 | . | CASSFRPNEKLFF | TGTGCCAGCAGCTTCCGTCCCAATGAAAAACTGTTTTTT
TRBJ2-3 | . | TRBV28 | . | CASSLVRVNGDTQYF | TGTGCCAGCAGTTTGGTCAGGGTAAATGGAGATACGCAGTATTTT
TRBJ2-7 | . | TRBV6-6 | TRBD1 | CASSPTRTGPYTHEQYF | TGTGCCAGCAGTCCAACCCGGACAGGGCCTTACACCCACGAGCAGTACTTC
TRBJ1-6 | . | TRBV10-2 | . | CASSGTLSSYNSPLHF | TGCGCCAGCAGTGGTACATTAAGCTCCTATAATTCACCCCTCCACTTT
TRBJ2-7 | . | TRBV2 | TRBD1 | CARGTGRYEQYF | TGTGCCAGAGGGACAGGTCGGTACGAGCAGTACTTC
TRBJ1-2 | . | TRBV7-2 | . | CASSPRWGTHYGYTF | TGTGCCAGCAGCCCAAGATGGGGGACACACTATGGCTACACCTTC
TRBJ2-3 | . | TRBV5-6 | . | CASSYLTDTQYF | TGTGCCAGCAGCTATTTAACAGATACGCAGTATTTT
TRBJ2-3 | . | TRBV7-9 | . | CASAGRGGSPTDTQYF | TGTGCCAGCGCGGGGAGGGGGGGTTCGCCCACAGATACGCAGTATTTT
TRBJ1-2 | . | TRBV3-1/TRBV3-2 | . | CASSQVSGLTNYGYTF | TGTGCCAGCAGCCAAGTTTCAGGACTCACTAACTATGGCTACACCTTC
TRBJ2-7 | . | TRBV6-5 | . | CASRTIGEQYF | TGTGCCAGCCGGACAATAGGCGAGCAGTACTTC
TRBJ1-2 | . | TRBV9 | TRBD1 | CASSDSGGAYGYTF | TGTGCCAGCAGCGACTCAGGGGGCGCTTATGGCTACACCTTC
TRBJ1-3 | few | TRBV6-5 | . | CASSLSGGNTIYF | TGTGCCAGCAGTCTTAGTGGTGGAAACACCATATATTTT
TRBJ2-5 | . | TRBV15 | . | CATSKGGAEETQYF | TGTGCCACCAGCAAAGGGGGGGCAGAAGAGACCCAGTACTTC
TRBJ2-3 | . | TRBV5-6 | TRBD2 | CASSRREKASGVTDTQYF | TGTGCCAGCAGCAGGCGGGAGAAGGCTAGCGGGGTGACAGATACGCAGTATTTT
TRBJ2-7 | few | TRBV19 | . | CASSRSGGLYEQYF | TGTGCCAGTAGTAGGTCGGGGGGCCTCTACGAGCAGTACTTC
TRBJ2-5 | . | TRBV7-9 | TRBD1 | CASSLGDRGGAETQYF | TGTGCCAGCAGCTTAGGGGACAGGGGGGGAGCGGAGACCCAGTACTTC